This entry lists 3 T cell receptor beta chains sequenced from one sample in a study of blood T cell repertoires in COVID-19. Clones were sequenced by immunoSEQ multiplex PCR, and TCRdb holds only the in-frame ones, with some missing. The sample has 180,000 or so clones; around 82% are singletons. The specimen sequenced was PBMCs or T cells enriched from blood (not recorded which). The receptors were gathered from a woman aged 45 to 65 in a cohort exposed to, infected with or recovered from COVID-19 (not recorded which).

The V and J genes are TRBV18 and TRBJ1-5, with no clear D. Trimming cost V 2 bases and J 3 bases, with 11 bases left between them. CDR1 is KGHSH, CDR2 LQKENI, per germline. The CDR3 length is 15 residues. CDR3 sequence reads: CASSPGRSDNQPQHF. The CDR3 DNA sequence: TGTGCCAGCTCACCAGGCAGGTCGGACAATCAGCCCCAGCATTTT.

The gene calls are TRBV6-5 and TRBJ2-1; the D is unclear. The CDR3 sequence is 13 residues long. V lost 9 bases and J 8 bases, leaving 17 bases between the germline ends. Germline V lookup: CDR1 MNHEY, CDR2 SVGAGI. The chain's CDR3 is CASPPANGYEQFF. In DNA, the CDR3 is TGTGCCAGTCCCCCCGCCAACGGGTATGAGCAGTTCTTC.

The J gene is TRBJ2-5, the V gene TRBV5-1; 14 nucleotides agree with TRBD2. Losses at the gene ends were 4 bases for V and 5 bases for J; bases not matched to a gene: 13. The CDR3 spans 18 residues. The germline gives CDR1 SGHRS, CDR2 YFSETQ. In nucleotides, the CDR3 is TGCGCCAGCAGCGTCGGACTAGCGGGAGGAGGGGGCGGGGAGACCCAGTACTTC. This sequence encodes CASSVGLAGGGGGETQYF.